Shown below are 4 T cell receptor beta chains from a single sample sequenced in a study of blood T cells in healthy people across ages. Sample-barcoded 5' priming and a J-beta primer mix drove a second PCR of about 7 to 11 cycles. Each CDR3 protein gets one entry after TCRdb re-called the 5' RACE reads with MiXCR. The repertoire has about 1.4 million distinct CDR3 sequences, around 59% of them found once; the top ten carry over 5%. Input material: blood. These receptors came from a man between 18 and 29 years old in good health.

The CDR3: CSASIAGGFYNEQFF. In nucleotides, the CDR3 is TGCAGTGCGTCAATAGCGGGAGGATTCTACAATGAGCAGTTCTTC. The gene calls are TRBV20-1 and TRBJ2-7; 10 bases agree with TRBD2. The J call may be in error: the DNA end matches TRBJ2-1 better. The CDR3 extends over 15 amino acids. CDR1 DFQATT and CDR2 SNEGSKA come from the germline V gene (reference sequence).

A few counts support this clonotype. The chain has TRBV4-1 and TRBJ2-7, with D possibly TRBD2 on 5 matching bases. V was clipped by 1 base and J by 4 bases, with 14 bases between them. This CDR3 region has 15 residues. Germline V gene sequence: CDR1 MGHRA, CDR2 YSYEKL. In DNA, the CDR3 is TGCGCCAGCAGCCAAGTCTACCTCGGAGGTTACGAGCAGTACTTC. Translating it yields CASSQVYLGGYEQYF.

This clonotype was counted only a few times. The rearrangement links TRBV29-1 to TRBJ1-2; tentatively, D is TRBD1 (5 bases). The V gene's germline CDR1 is SQVTM and CDR2 ANQGSEA. The length of the CDR3 is 11 residues. The V end was cut by 8 bases, the J end by 3 bases, with 10 bases between. CDR3 in DNA: TGCAGCCTCAGGGAGGACTATGGCTACACCTTC. The encoded protein is CSLREDYGYTF.

This clonotype was picked up a small number of times. CDR3 sequence reads: CASSQEGNSGIKNEQYF. The CDR3 bases are TGCGCCAGCAGCCAAGAAGGCAATTCGGGGATAAAGAACGAGCAGTACTTC. This rearrangement joins TRBV4-1 to TRBJ2-7, with a weak D call TRBD2 (5 bases). Trimming stripped 0 bases from V and 5 bases from J, with 20 bases between. The CDR3 length is 17 residues. Germline CDR1 is MGHRA and CDR2 is YSYEKL.